These 32 T cell receptor beta chains came from one sample sequenced in a study of T cell repertoires in cytomegalovirus infection. Which antigens these TCRs recognize remains unknown. TCRdb ran MiXCR on the reads and lists one entry per CDR3 protein. Found here are 650,000 to 900,000 distinct CDR3 sequences, approximately 30% of them singletons; the top ten hold 9.5% to 15%. The sample consisted of cultured CD8+ T cells from PBMCs, taken from culture after CMV antigen stimulation. Source of these receptors: a human donor in good health (CMV status not recorded). Some clones in this sample may be carry-over from other donors' samples.

The rearrangement links TRBV10-2 to TRBJ1-6; D unclear. Germline CDR1 WSHSY, CDR2 SAAADI. CDR3 length: 18 amino acids. Deletions cut 8 bases from V and 0 bases from J, with 20 bases between. The CDR3 loop reads CASSPWILASSYNSPLHF. For the CDR3, the DNA is TGCGCCAGCTCACCATGGATTTTGGCGAGCTCCTATAATTCACCCCTCCACTTT.

This clonotype was detected ten times or more. This chain joins TRBV7-2 and TRBJ2-5, with 9 nucleotides matching TRBD2. J was trimmed by 0 bases and V by 3 bases; bases with no gene match: 5. CDR3 size: 16 residues. CDR1 is SGHTA and CDR2 is FQGNSA in the germline V gene. The CDR3 DNA reads TGTGCCAGCAGCTTTCTTAGCGGGGGCCACCAAGAGACCCAGTACTTC. Protein: CASSFLSGGHQETQYF.

The CDR3 region is CASRLGQSIKGKLFF. CDR3 coding DNA: TGTGCCAGTAGGCTTGGGCAGTCGATCAAAGGAAAACTGTTTTTT. This sequence joins TRBV19 and TRBJ1-4, with D unresolved. With 6 bases removed from V and 10 bases from J, the gap between germline ends came to 21 bases. Germline values: CDR1 LNHDA, CDR2 SQIVND (reference sequence). The CDR3 is made up of 15 amino acids.

This clonotype showed up many times. The rearrangement uses TRBV6-1 and TRBJ2-7; TRBD1 matches 7 bases. This CDR3 is 14 amino acids long. CDR1 MNHNS and CDR2 SASEGT come from the germline V gene. Trimming cost V 6 bases and J 1 base; bases outside gene matches: 6. CDR3 sequence: CASSRQGRSYEQYF. CDR3 bases: TGTGCCAGCAGCCGACAGGGAAGATCCTACGAGCAGTACTTC.

The sample holds many counts of this clonotype. CDR3 region: CASSLSGQGAGDTQYF. The CDR3 nucleotides read TGTGCCAGCAGCCTCTCGGGACAGGGGGCGGGAGATACGCAGTATTTT. The V call is TRBV7-6, the J call TRBJ2-3; 12 positions agree with TRBD1. CDR1 and CDR2 (germline): SGHVS, FNYEAQ. V dropped 5 bases and J dropped 5; count of bases not matched to a gene: 8. CDR3 size: 16 residues.

The V call is TRBV7-6, the J call TRBJ2-3; D is uncertain. V dropped 6 bases and J dropped 0 bases, with 13 bases sitting between them. CDR3 size: 15 residues. CDR1 and CDR2 from the germline V gene are SGHVS and FNYEAQ. This CDR3 reads CASRRIEISTDTQYF. The DNA of the CDR3 is TGTGCCAGCAGGAGGATCGAGATTAGCACAGATACGCAGTATTTT.

The V and J genes are TRBV12-3 or TRBV12-4 and TRBJ1-1, with D perhaps TRBD1 (6 bases). Trimming took 5 bases from V and 3 from J, leaving 10 bases between them. This CDR3 contains 13 residues. CDR3 region: CASSETGYTEAFF. In nucleotides, the CDR3 is TGTGCCAGCAGTGAGACAGGTTACACTGAAGCTTTCTTT.

This clonotype was detected only once. The CDR3 nucleotides are TGTGCCAGCAGACCTCCCCCCGGACAGGGCAAATACGAGCAGTACTTC. Translating gives CASRPPPGQGKYEQYF. The V call is TRBV6-8, the J call TRBJ2-7; TRBD1 agrees at 8 bases. CDR1 MNHGY and CDR2 SAAAGT come from the germline V gene. J lost 4 bases, V lost 6 bases, and 14 bases had no gene match. The CDR3 totals 16 residues.

The table lists this clonotype with a few counts. The CDR3 loop is CASSQWGTGELFF. As DNA, the CDR3 is TGTGCCAGCAGCCAGTGGGGCACCGGGGAGCTGTTTTTT. J is TRBJ2-2 and V is TRBV6-5; no clear D. Germline V gene sequence: CDR1 MNHEY, CDR2 SVGAGI. The CDR3 is 13 amino acids. Trimming removed 6 bases from V and 4 bases from J, with 9 bases in between.

This clonotype appeared many times. The genes are TRBV7-6 and TRBJ2-1; 7 nucleotides agree with TRBD2. The CDR3 has 20 residues. With 1 base clipped from V and 0 bases from J, the junction kept 15 bases outside the gene matches. Germline CDR1 is SGHVS and CDR2 is FNYEAQ. CDR3 region: CASSLVAEGHKRDSYNEQFF. The DNA for the CDR3 is TGTGCCAGCAGCTTAGTTGCCGAAGGTCATAAGCGGGACTCCTACAATGAGCAGTTCTTC.

The V gene is TRBV12-3 or TRBV12-4, the J gene TRBJ1-3; the D is unclear. This CDR3 is 14 amino acids long. The V and J ends lost 5 bases and 0 bases respectively, with 8 bases between them. CDR3: CASSQTRSGNTIYF. DNA for the CDR3: TGTGCCAGCAGTCAGACCCGCTCTGGAAACACCATATATTTT.

The chain has TRBV6-5 and TRBJ2-2, with D hard to call. This CDR3 spans 11 amino acids. Trimming stripped 5 bases from V and 7 bases from J, with 5 bases between. The germline gives CDR1 MNHEY, CDR2 SVGAGI. The CDR3 here is CASSIGGELFF. For the CDR3, the DNA is TGTGCCAGCAGTATCGGCGGGGAGCTGTTTTTT.

The V gene is TRBV7-3, the J gene TRBJ2-1; TRBD1 matches 8 bases. The CDR3 is 17 residues long. Germline loops: CDR1 SGHTA, CDR2 FQGTGA. Germline trimming cut 0 bases from V and 10 bases from J; bases unmatched to any gene: 14. For the CDR3, the DNA is TGTGCCAGCAGCTTAACTCTCGGGACACAGGGGGTAGGGGAGCAGTTCTTC. Residues: CASSLTLGTQGVGEQFF.

The CDR3 bases are TGTGCCACCAGCAGGGACAGGGTGGGCCTCGGGGCCAACGTCCTGACTTTC. This gives the protein CATSRDRVGLGANVLTF. V gene TRBV15 combines with J gene TRBJ2-6; 8 bases align to TRBD1. V dropped 3 bases and J dropped 4; count of bases not matched to a gene: 8. The CDR3 runs 17 residues. Germline V lookup: CDR1 LNHNV, CDR2 YYDKDF (reference sequence).

A note on this clonotype: A read error may be the cause here, since a much bigger clone is one base away. The chain has TRBV7-3 and TRBJ2-3; maybe TRBD2 (7 bases). The CDR3 runs to 15 residues. Germline V gene lookup returns CDR1 SGHTA and CDR2 FQGTGA. CDR3 residues: CASGLGAGGRDTQYF. CDR3 DNA sequence: TGTGCCAGCGGCTTGGGAGCCGGGGGGCGGGATACGCAGTATTTT.

This clonotype was counted between two and nine times. The chain carries TRBV7-8 and TRBJ2-5; 14 bases match TRBD2. This CDR3 is built from 16 residues. Germline V CDR1 and CDR2: SGHVS, FQNEAQ. J lost 2 bases, V lost 4 bases, and 3 bases had no gene match. The CDR3 bases are TGTGCCAGCAGCTGGACTAGCGGGGGGCCTCAAGAGACCCAGTACTTC. This sequence encodes CASSWTSGGPQETQYF.

This clonotype was counted only a few times. This chain joins TRBV10-3 and TRBJ2-6; D gene uncertain. Deletions cut 2 bases from V and 3 bases from J, with 11 bases between. The length of the CDR3 is 16 residues. Germline values: CDR1 ENHRY, CDR2 SYGVKD. The chain's CDR3 is CAISEGSGDGANVLTF. CDR3 coding DNA: TGTGCCATCAGTGAGGGGTCGGGTGATGGGGCCAACGTCCTGACTTTC.

This clonotype was observed a few times. For the CDR3, the DNA is TGTGCCAGCAGACTGCAGGGGGGGAGAACCGGGGAGCTGTTTTTT. This gives the protein CASRLQGGRTGELFF. The genes are TRBV12-3 or TRBV12-4 and TRBJ2-2, with D possibly called TRBD1 or TRBD2 (7 bases each). V was shortened by 6 bases and J by 5 bases, with 16 bases between the two germline ends. CDR3 length: 15 amino acids.

This clonotype was counted a few times. The chain couples TRBV7-9 to TRBJ1-1, with D uncertain. Germline V lookup: CDR1 SEHNR, CDR2 FQNEAQ (reference sequence). V lost 3 bases, J lost 3 bases, and 23 bases lay in between. The CDR3 has 18 amino acids. In DNA, the CDR3 is TGTGCCAGCAGCTTTAAGGGTATCGGAGGGAGGGCGCACACTGAAGCTTTCTTT. This encodes CASSFKGIGGRAHTEAFF.

The rearrangement uses TRBV6-2 or TRBV6-3 and TRBJ1-1, with D perhaps TRBD1 (5 bases). The germline V gene encodes CDR1 MNHEY and CDR2 SVGEGT. The CDR3 is 15 amino acids. V dropped 2 bases and J dropped 6 bases, with 16 bases sitting between them. CDR3 protein: CASSYPHYEQAEAFF. CDR3 bases: TGTGCCAGCAGTTACCCCCATTATGAACAGGCTGAAGCTTTCTTT.

V usage is TRBV4-1 and J usage is TRBJ1-1, with TRBD1 as a possible D gene (5 bases). The germline V gene has CDR1 MGHRA and CDR2 YSYEKL. CDR3 length equals 15 residues. The ends were cut back, 3 bases at V and 5 bases at J, with 16 bases in the middle. The CDR3, as DNA: TGCGCCAGCAGCCAGGGGAAGAAGGGGTGGACTGAAGCTTTCTTT. As protein: CASSQGKKGWTEAFF.

This clonotype has only a few counts. The V gene is TRBV28, the J gene TRBJ1-5; perhaps TRBD1 as D (5 bases). The V end lost 7 bases, the J end lost 4 bases, and 8 bases lay between the germline ends. This CDR3 has 12 residues. The germline gives CDR1 MDHEN, CDR2 SYDVKM. The DNA of the CDR3 is TGTGCCAGCAACGAGGGGAATCAGCCCCAGCATTTT. Translated, it gives CASNEGNQPQHF. Drawing the rest from reference TRBV28 and TRBJ1-5, the complete variable domain is DVKVTQSSRYLVKRTGEKVFLECVQDMDHENMFWYRQDPGLGLRLIYFSYDVKMKEKGDIPEGYSVSREKKERFSLILESASTNQTSMYLCASNEGNQPQHFGDGTRLSIL.

This rearrangement joins TRBV6-6 to TRBJ2-3; D gene ambiguous. The germline V gene encodes CDR1 MNHNY and CDR2 SVGAGI (reference sequence). This CDR3 has 11 amino acids. The V end was cut by 2 bases, the J end by 14 bases, with 11 bases between. CDR3 nucleotide sequence: TGTGCCAGCAGTTACGGACCCGACTGGTATTTT. The encoded protein is CASSYGPDWYF.

The sample holds many counts of this clonotype. The chain combines TRBV7-2 with TRBJ2-1; TRBD1 aligns across 9 bases. The germline V gene encodes CDR1 SGHTA and CDR2 FQGNSA. The junction had 14 bases not matched to a gene; V was cut back by 5 bases and J by 9 bases. This CDR3 region has 16 residues. The CDR3 DNA reads as TGTGCCAGCAGCCTCCCGGGACAGGGAATAGTAGGTGAGCAGTTCTTC. Its protein product is CASSLPGQGIVGEQFF.

In the case of this clonotype: In this CDR3 the conserved last residue, phenylalanine or tryptophan, is missing, so a read error is likely. The genes are TRBV27 and TRBJ2-3, with D unclear. In germline, CDR1 is MNHEY, CDR2 SMNVEV (reference sequence). Trimming took 8 bases from V and 5 from J, leaving 11 bases between them. This CDR3 region has 12 residues. The CDR3 nucleotides are TGTGCCAGCGGCCCGCGTAAAGATACGCAGTATTAT. Its translation is CASGPRKDTQYY.

The gene calls are TRBV19 and TRBJ2-2; TRBD1 matches 7 bases. This CDR3 spans 13 amino acids. The junction had 9 bases not matched to a gene; V was cut back by 8 bases and J by 9 bases. Germline CDR1 is LNHDA and CDR2 is SQIVND (reference sequence). The CDR3 coding sequence is TGTGCCAGTGGCCGGGACAGCGGCCGGGAGCTGTTTTTT. It translates to CASGRDSGRELFF. Variable domain in full (rest from reference TRBV19 and TRBJ2-2): DGGITQSPKYLFRKEGQNVTLSCEQNLNHDAMYWYRQDPGQGLRLIYYSQIVNDFQKGDIAEGYSVSREKKESFPLTVTSAQKNPTAFYLCASGRDSGRELFFGEGSRLTVL.

A single count supports this clonotype. The chain recombines TRBV7-6 with TRBJ1-2; no clear D gene. CDR3 length: 15 residues. V was pared by 1 base and J by 0 bases, with 9 bases between. CDR1 and CDR2 (germline): SGHVS, FNYEAQ. CDR3 bases: TGTGCCAGCAGCTTAGGCTCAGCAACTAACTATGGCTACACCTTC. It yields the protein CASSLGSATNYGYTF.

This chain connects TRBV14 to TRBJ2-7; D unresolved. Germline V gene lookup returns CDR1 SGHDN and CDR2 FVKESK. The CDR3 loop spans 17 amino acids. The V end was cut by 2 bases, the J end by 0 bases, with 17 bases between. As DNA, the CDR3 is TGTGCCAGCAGCCAACAGGCGGATAGGTACCTCTCCTACGAGCAGTACTTC. Amino acid sequence: CASSQQADRYLSYEQYF.

For this clonotype: A much larger clone differs by one base, so this may be a read error. The rearrangement uses TRBV6-2 or TRBV6-3 and TRBJ2-5; D may be TRBD1 or TRBD2 (5 bases each). CDR1 is MNHEY, CDR2 SVGEGT, per germline. The CDR3 covers 15 residues. The CDR3 spells CAGSYSGGRQETQYF. CDR3 nucleotides: TGTGCCGGCAGTTACTCTGGGGGACGCCAGGAGACCCAGTACTTC.

The chain is built from TRBV25-1 and TRBJ2-5, with TRBD2 as a possible D gene (6 bases). Germline CDR1 MGHDK, CDR2 SYGVNS. CDR3 length equals 15 residues. Trimming shortened V by 2 bases and J by 5 bases, and 15 bases separated the two germline ends. The CDR3 loop reads CASSEHGSRGETQYF. CDR3 DNA sequence: TGTGCCAGCAGTGAACACGGTTCCCGGGGGGAGACCCAGTACTTC.

This sequence joins TRBV6-5 and TRBJ1-5; 7 bases match TRBD1. This CDR3 is built from 14 residues. Trimming at V came to 6 bases and at J to 4 bases, leaving 6 bases not matched to a gene. Looked up from germline, CDR1 is MNHEY and CDR2 is SVGAGI. The chain's CDR3 is CASRGRQGNQPQHF. CDR3 sequence (DNA): TGTGCCAGCAGGGGTAGACAGGGTAATCAGCCCCAGCATTTT.

J is TRBJ1-5 and V is TRBV6-2 or TRBV6-3, with 8 bases that match TRBD1. Per germline, CDR1 MNHEY and CDR2 SVGEGT. The CDR3 has 14 residues. Trimming at V came to 6 bases and at J to 7 bases, leaving 8 bases not matched to a gene. The CDR3 nucleotides read TGTGCCAGCAGCCGGACAGGGTTCGGGCAGCCCCAGCATTTT. This codes for CASSRTGFGQPQHF.